The 12 T cell receptor beta chains reported below all come from one sample, sequenced in a study of CD8 T cells in Susac syndrome. cDNA came from around 0.5 to 1 ug RNA primed by random hexamers. One entry per CDR3 protein, called by TCRdb with MiXCR from the immunoSEQ multiplex PCR reads. This sample has 160,000 or so distinct CDR3 sequences; 95% to 96% occur once, and the top ten carry 0.14% to 0.15%. Sample: CD8+ T cells from PBMCs. These receptors were collected from a human donor with multiple sclerosis.

This chain connects TRBV14 to TRBJ2-2; D ambiguous. V lost 5 bases and J lost 3, with 7 bases in between. This CDR3 contains 13 residues. CDR1 is SGHDN, CDR2 FVKESK, per germline. CDR3 sequence: CASSVGYTGELFF. The DNA of the CDR3 is TGTGCCAGCAGCGTGGGTTACACCGGGGAGCTGTTTTTT.

J is TRBJ1-5 and V is TRBV23-1, with D tentatively TRBD1 (6 bases). TRBV23-1 counts as an open reading frame of uncertain function. Trimming took off 6 bases at V and 7 bases at J, with 19 bases between the two ends. CDR3 length: 15 residues. Written as DNA, the CDR3 is TGCGCCAGCAGGTGGGGGCAGCCGCAGAGACAGCCCCAGCATTTT. Translating gives CASRWGQPQRQPQHF.

The chain joins TRBV9 to TRBJ1-1; D call uncertain. This CDR3 comprises 16 residues. Per the germline V gene, CDR1 is SGDLS and CDR2 is YYNGEE. Trimming pared 0 bases from V and 0 bases from J, leaving 12 bases between. CDR3 nucleotides: TGTGCCAGCAGCGTAGTTCGGCGAGGAATGAACACTGAAGCTTTCTTT. Translation: CASSVVRRGMNTEAFF.

The V gene is TRBV20-1, the J gene TRBJ2-3, with D hard to call. Germline CDR1 reads DFQATT; CDR2 reads SNEGSKA (reference sequence). The CDR3 has 12 amino acids. Trimming removed 2 bases at V and 6 bases at J, with 9 bases between. The CDR3 reads CSARIVLDTQYF. The CDR3 nucleotides are TGCAGTGCTAGAATAGTCCTGGATACGCAGTATTTT.

V and J are TRBV9 and TRBJ2-5; 8 bases agree with TRBD1. V shed 2 bases and J 3 bases; nucleotides not matched to a gene: 6. The CDR3 is 15 residues long. The germline V gene has CDR1 SGDLS and CDR2 YYNGEE. The CDR3, as DNA: TGTGCCAGCAGCGTGCAGGGGGCAGGAAAAGAGACCCAGTACTTC. As protein: CASSVQGAGKETQYF.

The chain joins TRBV12-3 or TRBV12-4 to TRBJ2-2; D unclear. The germline V and J ends were trimmed by 5 bases and 3 bases, with 22 bases remaining between them. This CDR3 is 18 amino acids long. The CDR3 spells CASSPALWVKDYTGELFF. DNA of the CDR3: TGTGCCAGCAGTCCAGCTTTATGGGTGAAAGATTACACCGGGGAGCTGTTTTTT.

This clonotype was found once. The rearrangement uses TRBV2 and TRBJ2-3, with a tentative D call TRBD2 (6 bases). V lost 4 bases, J lost 2 bases, and 13 bases lay in between. The CDR3 contains 15 residues. From germline, CDR1 is SNHLY and CDR2 FYNNEI. The CDR3 protein is CASSGLATSTDTQYF. In DNA form, the CDR3 reads TGTGCCAGCAGTGGTCTAGCGACATCCACAGATACGCAGTATTTT.

The V call is TRBV9, the J call TRBJ1-1, with TRBD1 matching over 9 bases. V lost 3 bases, J lost 3 bases, and 9 bases stayed unmatched. From germline, CDR1 is SGDLS and CDR2 YYNGEE. The CDR3 is 16 amino acids. In DNA form, the CDR3 reads TGTGCCAGCAGCGCAACCTGGGACAGGGCGGACACTGAAGCTTTCTTT. Translating gives CASSATWDRADTEAFF. Filled out from reference TRBV9 and TRBJ1-1, the complete variable domain reads DSGVTQTPKHLITATGQRVTLRCSPRSGDLSVYWYQQSLDQGLQFLIQYYNGEERAKGNILERFSAQQFPDLHSELNLSSLELGDSALYFCASSATWDRADTEAFFGQGTRLTVV.

This clonotype was counted a single time. V and J are TRBV29-1 and TRBJ1-2, with D unresolved. With 6 bases removed from V and 4 bases from J, the gap between germline ends came to 12 bases. The CDR3 totals 12 residues. Germline values: CDR1 SQVTM, CDR2 ANQGSEA. The CDR3 protein is CSVRASLYGYTF. The DNA for the CDR3 is TGCAGCGTCCGGGCATCCCTCTATGGCTACACCTTC.

The chain joins TRBV5-1 to TRBJ1-4, with unresolved D. The CDR3 sequence is 13 residues long. Germline CDR1 is SGHRS and CDR2 is YFSETQ. Trimming took off 4 bases at V and 5 bases at J, with 9 bases between the two ends. The CDR3 spells CASSTETNEKLFF. The CDR3 nucleotides are TGCGCCAGCAGCACGGAGACGAATGAAAAACTGTTTTTT.

CDR3 protein: CASSRSGTGYVNTEAFF. The CDR3 DNA follows: TGTGCCAGCAGTCGTAGTGGGACAGGGTATGTGAACACTGAAGCTTTCTTT. The chain is built from TRBV27 and TRBJ1-1; 9 bases match TRBD1. The CDR3 spans 17 residues. From germline, CDR1 is MNHEY and CDR2 SMNVEV (reference sequence). With V trimmed by 5 bases and J by 0 bases, 10 bases remained unmatched.

The chain is built from TRBV11-2 and TRBJ2-1, with TRBD2 identical over 8 bases. The ends lost 4 bases at V and 6 bases at J; junction bases unmatched: 5. CDR3 size: 14 residues. Germline V gene sequence: CDR1 SGHAT, CDR2 FQNNGV. The CDR3 DNA sequence: TGTGCCAGCAGCTCCGAGGCGGGGGGCAATGAGCAGTTCTTC. Amino acids: CASSSEAGGNEQFF.